These 10 T cell receptor delta chains originate from one sample sequenced in a study of gamma-delta T cells after stem cell transplantation. TCRdb applied CATT to the RT-PCR reads for clone calling. The data hold approximately 1,000 delta-chain clones, with 3.8% observed a single time. Sequenced material: gamma-delta T cells. Receptors originate from a human donor. It is not recorded whose cells these are; they may come from a transplant donor.

This clone was detected only a few times. This chain connects TRDV2 to TRDJ3, with 12 bases that match TRDD3. V was pared by 3 bases and J by 7 bases, with 12 bases of the junction left unmatched. CDR1 and CDR2 from the germline V gene are GEAIGNYY and EKD. This CDR3 is 19 amino acids long. CDR3 in amino acids: CACDPISLGDTLDTRQMFF. In nucleotides, the CDR3 is TGTGCCTGTGACCCGATTTCTCTGGGGGATACGCTAGACACCCGACAGATGTTTTTC.

This clone is medium-sized within its sample. Given a far larger clone just one base away, this is likely a sequencing read error. Other nucleotide sequences from this sample produce the same CDR3. The V gene is TRDV2, the J gene TRDJ3; 12 positions agree with TRDD3. Germline V gene data show CDR1 as GEAIGNYY and CDR2 as EKD. J was trimmed by 6 bases and V by 0 bases; bases with no gene match: 11. This CDR3 comprises 20 residues. The CDR3 DNA reads TGTGCCTGTGACACCGCAGACCTGGGGGATACGCATAAGGACACCCGACAGATGTTTTTC. Amino acids: CACDTADLGDTHKDTRQMFF.

This clone is categorized as medium-sized. It may be a read error: a sequence one base away is much more abundant. The same CDR3 arises from other DNA sequences in this sample as well. The chain combines TRDV2 with TRDJ3; 8 positions agree with TRDD3. CDR1 GEAIGNYY and CDR2 EKD come from the germline V gene. CDR3 length equals 19 residues. The J segment lost 0 bases and the V segment lost 1 base, leaving 7 bases of the junction unmatched. CDR3 sequence: CACDTGGSRSSWDTRQMFF. The CDR3 DNA is TGTGCCTGTGACACTGGGGGATCCCGAAGCTCCTGGGACACCCGACAGATGTTTTTC.

This clone is termed large (0.1 to 1%). CDR3 sequence (DNA): TGTGCTCTTGGGGAACTGTACATGGGGGATCTAACCGATAAACTCATCTTT. Amino acid sequence: CALGELYMGDLTDKLIF. The chain carries TRDV1 and TRDJ1; 8 nucleotides line up with TRDD3. J was trimmed by 2 bases and V by 0 bases; bases with no gene match: 8. Germline V gene lookup returns CDR1 TSWWSYY and CDR2 QGS. The CDR3 contains 17 residues.

This clone was picked up a small number of times. A far larger clone is one nucleotide away, so this likely arose from a read error. This CDR3 is also generated by other DNA sequences in the sample. This chain connects TRDV2 to TRDJ1, with D possibly being TRDD3 (6 bases). The CDR3 consists of 20 residues. Germline CDR1 is GEAIGNYY and CDR2 is EKD. Trimming cost V 0 bases and J 6 bases, with 31 bases left between them. The CDR3 DNA follows: TGTGCCTGTGACACCCTCTCCGGGGGACCCCCCCGAGAACACTTCCATAAACTCATCTTT. Translation: CACDTLSGGPPREHFHKLIF.

The table lists this clone with a few counts. The amino acid sequence in TCRdb belongs to a much larger clone and departs from this DNA's translation at residue 6, likely a sequencing read error; the sequence shown is translated from the DNA. The chain carries TRDV2 and TRDJ1; 8 bases map to TRDD3. This CDR3 comprises 18 residues. Germline V gene sequence: CDR1 GEAIGNYY, CDR2 EKD. Trimming took 2 bases from V and 0 from J; bases not matched to a gene: 13. The CDR3 sequence: CACDSALGADTYTDKLIF. The CDR3 DNA reads TGTGCCTGTGACAGTGCACTGGGGGCTGATACCTACACCGATAAACTCATCTTT.

This chain links TRDV2 with TRDJ3; 10 nucleotides agree with TRDD3. This CDR3 is 20 amino acids long. J gave up 0 bases and V 0 bases, and 7 bases lay outside the gene matches. CDR1 GEAIGNYY and CDR2 EKD come from the germline V gene. CDR3 bases: TGTGCCTGTGACACCGTAGACACTGGGGGATGCTCCTGGGACACCCGACAGATGTTTTTC. Translated: CACDTVDTGGCSWDTRQMFF.

By share, this clone counts as medium-sized. The sample holds other DNA sequences that translate to the same CDR3. CDR3 DNA: TGTGCCTGTGACACCGTAGACACTGGGGGATACTCCTGGGACACCCGACAGATGTTTTTC. Protein product: CACDTVDTGGYSWDTRQMFF. V is TRDV2 and J is TRDJ3; TRDD3 matches at 11 bases. V was clipped by 0 bases and J by 0 bases; unmatched bases: 6. Germline V gene lookup returns CDR1 GEAIGNYY and CDR2 EKD. The CDR3 sequence is 20 residues long.

This clone was counted only a few times. Given a far larger clone just one base away, this is likely a sequencing read error. This CDR3 is also generated by other DNA sequences in the sample. The chain combines TRDV2 with TRDJ1; the match to TRDD3 covers 13 bases. The CDR3 is 17 amino acids. CDR1 GEAIGNYY and CDR2 EKD come from the germline V gene. The junction had 7 bases not matched to a gene; V was cut back by 3 bases and J by 1 base. DNA of the CDR3: TGTGCCTGTGACGCCGTACTGGGGGATACGCGCACCGATAAACTCATCTTT. Translating gives CACDAVLGDTRTDKLIF.

To note about this clone: TCRdb's entry gives the protein of a much larger clone, which mismatches this DNA's translation at residue 3, likely from a read error; the protein reported here is translated from the DNA. The chain has TRDV2 and TRDJ2; maybe TRDD3 (5 bases). Germline lookup yields CDR1 GEAIGNYY and CDR2 EKD. The CDR3 loop spans 14 amino acids. DNA for the CDR3: TGTGCCCGTGACACCGTCGGGGGGACAGCACAACTCTTCTTT. This sequence encodes CARDTVGGTAQLFF.